The following is a T cell receptor (beta chain) sequence with its context. Its antigen is still unknown. One end of the junction is discordant with germline, which a read error may explain. Germline assignment: CDR1 SEHNR and CDR2 FQNEAQ (reference sequence). This CDR3 region has 13 residues. This specimen comes from a study of CD8 T cells in ankylosing spondylitis. Each CDR3 protein gets one entry after TCRdb re-called the 5' RACE reads with MiXCR. The table records about 700,000 distinct CDR3 sequences, 15% to 20% of them present only once. Study-wide findings and caveats: Clones linked to disease, bearing a CD8+ phenotype, were relatively rare in peripheral blood. Ankylosing spondylitis blood appeared to be characterized by a TCR beta motif of eight or nine highly homologous variants.

Sequenced input: blood, either unsorted or a sorted T cell fraction (not recorded which). V is TRBV7-9 and J is TRBJ1-1, with D possibly matching TRBD1 (6 bases). This clonotype was sampled from a male donor with ankylosing spondylitis. The CDR3 loop reads CSSSPGGAVEAFF. The CDR3 region has the DNA TGTTCCAGCAGCCCGGGGGGGGCAGTTGAGGCTTTCTTT.